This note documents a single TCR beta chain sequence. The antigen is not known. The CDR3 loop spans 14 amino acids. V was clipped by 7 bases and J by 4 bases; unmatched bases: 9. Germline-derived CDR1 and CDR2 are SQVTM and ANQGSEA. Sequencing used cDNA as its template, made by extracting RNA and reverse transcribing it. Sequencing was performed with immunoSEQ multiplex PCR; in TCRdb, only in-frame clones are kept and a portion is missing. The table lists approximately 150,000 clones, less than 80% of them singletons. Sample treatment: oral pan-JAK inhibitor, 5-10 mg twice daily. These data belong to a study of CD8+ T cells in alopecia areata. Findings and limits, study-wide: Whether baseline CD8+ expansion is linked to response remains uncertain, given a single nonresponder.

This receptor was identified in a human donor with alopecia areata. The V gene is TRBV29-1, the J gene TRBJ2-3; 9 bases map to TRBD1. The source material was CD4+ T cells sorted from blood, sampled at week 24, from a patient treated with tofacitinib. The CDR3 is CSAAGQGWADTQYF. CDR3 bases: TGCAGCGCCGCGGGACAGGGATGGGCAGATACGCAGTATTTT.